The T cell receptor beta chain under discussion was sequenced for a study of neurological immune-mediated disorders. cDNA synthesis was performed by 5'RACE with 10-nucleotide random UMIs. A single record per CDR3 protein comes from TCRdb applying MiXCR to the 5' RACE reads. The sample gives about 59,000 distinct CDR3 sequences, 9.5% to 15% of which show up once; around a tenth is in the top ten. V lost 1 base and J lost 5, with 11 bases in between. This CDR3 is built from 14 residues. Germline loops: CDR1 LGHDT, CDR2 YNNKEL (reference sequence). The table lists this clonotype with many counts. J is TRBJ1-1 and V is TRBV3-1; a possible D gene is TRBD1 (5 bases). The TCR comes from a woman aged 55-75 years with HTLV-1-associated myelopathy (HAM/TSP). What was sequenced was PBMCs. Here the CDR3 DNA reads TGTGCCAGCAGCCAAGTCGGGGGGATAACTGAAGCTTTCTTT. It specifies CASSQVGGITEAFF.